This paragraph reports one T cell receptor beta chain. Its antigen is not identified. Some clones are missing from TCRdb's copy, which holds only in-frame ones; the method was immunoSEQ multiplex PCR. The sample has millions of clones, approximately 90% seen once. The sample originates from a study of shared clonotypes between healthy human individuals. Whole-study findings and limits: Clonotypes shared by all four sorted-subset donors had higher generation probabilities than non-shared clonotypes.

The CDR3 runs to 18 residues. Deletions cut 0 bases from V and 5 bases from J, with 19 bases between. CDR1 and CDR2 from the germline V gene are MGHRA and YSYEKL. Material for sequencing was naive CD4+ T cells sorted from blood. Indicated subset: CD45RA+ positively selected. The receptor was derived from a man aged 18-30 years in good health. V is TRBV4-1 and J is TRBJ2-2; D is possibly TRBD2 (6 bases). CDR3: CASSQDFVNFGGTGELFF. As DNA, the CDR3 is TGCGCCAGCAGCCAAGATTTCGTCAATTTTGGGGGGACCGGGGAGCTGTTTTTT.